These T cell receptor beta chains were read from a single sample in a study of long-term antiretroviral therapy in people with HIV. Some clones are missing from TCRdb's copy, which holds only in-frame ones; the method was immunoSEQ multiplex PCR. The sample holds about 22,000 clones; 65% to 90% are singletons and the top ten take roughly 7%. The material was unsorted PBMCs, obtained 1.8 years before starting antiretroviral therapy. These receptors all stem from a woman in her 30s with HIV. CDR3s include the opening cysteine and the closing phenylalanine or tryptophan. The D gene is left open where the match is weak. Not all rows give a size; the values are once, few, many and, for expanded clones, a class.

length: 19; V: TRBV6-4; D: NA; J: TRBJ1-5; size: NA; DNA: TGTGCCAGGACGGGGGGTACCAGGGTGCTCCGGATTTTAGATCAGCCCCAGCATTTT; CDR3: CARTGGTRVLRILDQPQHF
length: 15; V: TRBV7-8; D: TRBD2; J: TRBJ2-5; size: NA; DNA: TGTGCCAGCAGCTACCCAGCGGGGTGGGCAAAGACCCAGTACTTC; CDR3: CASSYPAGWAKTQYF
length: 14; V: TRBV6-6; D: NA; J: TRBJ1-2; size: NA; DNA: TGTGCCAGCAGTGGTCAACTCACTAACTATGGCTACACCTTC; CDR3: CASSGQLTNYGYTF
length: 15; V: TRBV6-1; D: TRBD1; J: TRBJ1-2; size: NA; DNA: TGTGCCAGCAGCCCTTCGACAGGGGCGTCCTATGGCTACACCTTC; CDR3: CASSPSTGASYGYTF
length: 11; V: TRBV7-2; D: NA; J: TRBJ2-5; size: NA; DNA: TGTGCCAGCAGCCCCCAGGAGACCCAGTACTTC; CDR3: CASSPQETQYF
length: 15; V: TRBV11-2; D: TRBD1; J: TRBJ1-6; size: NA; DNA: TGTGCCAGCAGACCACGACAGGGGGCAAATTCACCCCTCCACTTT; CDR3: CASRPRQGANSPLHF
length: 13; V: TRBV19; D: NA; J: TRBJ1-2; size: once; DNA: TGTGCCAGTAGTATTTTGGAAGGAAATGGCTACACCTTC; CDR3: CASSILEGNGYTF
length: 14; V: TRBV29-1; D: NA; J: TRBJ1-2; size: NA; DNA: TGCAGCGTCCGCCCCCCAGGGAAGGAGTCTGGCTACACCTTC; CDR3: CSVRPPGKESGYTF
length: 14; V: TRBV4-1; D: NA; J: TRBJ2-3; size: NA; DNA: TGCGCCAGCAGCCAAGAAATCAGGGCGGATACGCAGTATTTT; CDR3: CASSQEIRADTQYF
length: 14; V: TRBV5-4; D: NA; J: TRBJ1-2; size: NA; DNA: TGTGCCAGCAGCTTGCCACAGGGCGGGCGAGGCTACACCTTC; CDR3: CASSLPQGGRGYTF
length: 15; V: TRBV4-1; D: NA; J: TRBJ2-7; size: NA; DNA: TGCGCCAGCAGCCAAGATATGGGGACGTCATACGAGCAGTACTTC; CDR3: CASSQDMGTSYEQYF
length: 13; V: TRBV5-1; D: NA; J: TRBJ1-4; size: NA; DNA: TGCGCCAGCAGCTTATTACAGGGTGAAAAACTGTTTTTT; CDR3: CASSLLQGEKLFF
length: 14; V: TRBV5-6; D: NA; J: TRBJ1-3; size: NA; DNA: TGTGCCAGTACTTCCGGGAGAAGCGGGAACACCATATATTTT; CDR3: CASTSGRSGNTIYF